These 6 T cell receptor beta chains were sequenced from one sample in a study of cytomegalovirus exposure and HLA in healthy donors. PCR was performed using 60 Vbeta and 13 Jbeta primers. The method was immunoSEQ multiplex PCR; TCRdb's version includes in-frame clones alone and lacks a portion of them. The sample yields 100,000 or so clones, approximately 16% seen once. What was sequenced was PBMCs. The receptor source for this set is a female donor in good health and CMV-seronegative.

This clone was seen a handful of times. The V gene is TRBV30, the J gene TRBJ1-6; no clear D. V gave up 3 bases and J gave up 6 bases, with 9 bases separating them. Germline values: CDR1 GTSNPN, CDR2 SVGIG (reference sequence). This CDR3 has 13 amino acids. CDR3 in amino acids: CAWRVTANSPLHF. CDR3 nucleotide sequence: TGTGCCTGGAGAGTTACAGCTAATTCACCCCTCCACTTT.

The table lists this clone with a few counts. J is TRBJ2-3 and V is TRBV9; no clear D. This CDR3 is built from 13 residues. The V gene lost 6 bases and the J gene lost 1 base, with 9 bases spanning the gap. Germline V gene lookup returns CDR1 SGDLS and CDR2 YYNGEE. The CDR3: CASNSLGTDTQYF. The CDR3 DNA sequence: TGTGCCAGCAACTCCCTCGGCACAGATACGCAGTATTTT.

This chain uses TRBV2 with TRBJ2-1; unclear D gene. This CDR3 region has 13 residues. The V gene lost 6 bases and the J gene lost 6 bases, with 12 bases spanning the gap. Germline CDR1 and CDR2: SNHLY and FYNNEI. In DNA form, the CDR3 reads TGTGCCAGCAGGTTACAGCTTCTCAATGAGCAGTTCTTC. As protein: CASRLQLLNEQFF.

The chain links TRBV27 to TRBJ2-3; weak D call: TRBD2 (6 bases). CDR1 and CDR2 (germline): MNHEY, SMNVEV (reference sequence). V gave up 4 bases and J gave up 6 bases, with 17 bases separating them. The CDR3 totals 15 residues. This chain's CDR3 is CASSSSWVAVDTQYF. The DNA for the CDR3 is TGTGCCAGCAGTTCCTCCTGGGTAGCGGTGGATACGCAGTATTTT.

CDR3 DNA: TGCGCCAGCAGTGAGTCGTTGAGCTCCGAAGAGACCCAGTACTTC. Encoded protein: CASSESLSSEETQYF. V gene TRBV10-1 combines with J gene TRBJ2-5; no definite D call. Trimming shortened V by 0 bases and J by 3 bases, and 11 bases separated the two germline ends. The CDR3 has 15 amino acids. The germline gives CDR1 WNHNN, CDR2 SYGVQD (reference sequence).

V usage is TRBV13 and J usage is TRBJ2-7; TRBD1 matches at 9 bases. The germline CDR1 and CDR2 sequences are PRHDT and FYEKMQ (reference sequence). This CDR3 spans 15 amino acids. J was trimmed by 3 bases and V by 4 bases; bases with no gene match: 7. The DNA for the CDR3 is TGTGCCAGCAGCTCAGCGGGACAGGGAATCTACGAGCAGTACTTC. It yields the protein CASSSAGQGIYEQYF.